Only a few counts were recorded for the clone carrying this T cell receptor beta chain. Its antigen is unknown. Sample donors were healthy Caucasian individuals that came from Russia, aged roughly 6 to 100. The record originates from a study of blood T cells in healthy people across ages. The CDR3 consists of 15 residues. V was trimmed by 5 bases and J by 0 bases, leaving 14 bases between them. Germline V gene data show CDR1 as SGHNT and CDR2 as YYREEE (reference sequence). Points from the study as a whole: Possibly, changes in expanded clonotypes were confounded because donor CMV status was unknown. Diversity of TCR beta per million T cells declined in a roughly linear way with age.

Then a second PCR, running about 6 to 12 cycles, was carried out with a sample-barcoded 5' primer and a J-beta primer mix. Through a template-switch adaptor with 12 random nucleotides, each cDNA molecule received a tag. TCRdb passed the 5' RACE reads through MiXCR, listing each CDR3 protein once. The sample shows hundreds of thousands of distinct CDR3 sequences, 20% to 25% of them seen only once. The V gene is TRBV5-4, the J gene TRBJ1-2; D gene unclear. The sequence was collected from a man in his 70s in good health. The sample was blood. The CDR3 nucleotides are TGTGCCAGCAGTTCTCAGGATCGAGCTAACTATGGCTACACCTTC. The encoded protein is CASSSQDRANYGYTF.